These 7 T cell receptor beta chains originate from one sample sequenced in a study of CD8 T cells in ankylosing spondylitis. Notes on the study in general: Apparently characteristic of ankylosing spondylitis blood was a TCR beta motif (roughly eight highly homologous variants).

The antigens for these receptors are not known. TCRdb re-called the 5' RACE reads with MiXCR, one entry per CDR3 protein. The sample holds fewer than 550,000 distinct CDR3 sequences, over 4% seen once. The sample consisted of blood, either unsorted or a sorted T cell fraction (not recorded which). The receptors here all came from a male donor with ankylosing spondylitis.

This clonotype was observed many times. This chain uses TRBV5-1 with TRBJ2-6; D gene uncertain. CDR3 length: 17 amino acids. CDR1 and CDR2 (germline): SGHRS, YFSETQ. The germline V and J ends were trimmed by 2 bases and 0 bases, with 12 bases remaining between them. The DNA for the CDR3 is TGCGCCAGCAGCTTTTTTTTGGCGGACTCTGGGGCCAACGTCCTGACTTTC. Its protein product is CASSFFLADSGANVLTF.

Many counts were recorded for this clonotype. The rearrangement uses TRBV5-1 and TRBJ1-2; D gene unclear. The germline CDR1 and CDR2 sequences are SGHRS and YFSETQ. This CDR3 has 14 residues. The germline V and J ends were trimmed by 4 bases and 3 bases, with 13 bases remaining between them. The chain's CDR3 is CASSPSMHDYGYTF. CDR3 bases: TGCGCCAGCAGCCCATCGATGCACGACTATGGCTACACCTTC.

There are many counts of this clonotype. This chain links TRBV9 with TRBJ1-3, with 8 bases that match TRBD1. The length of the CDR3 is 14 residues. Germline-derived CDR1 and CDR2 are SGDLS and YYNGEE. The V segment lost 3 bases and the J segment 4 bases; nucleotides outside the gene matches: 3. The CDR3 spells CASSARDRGNTIYF. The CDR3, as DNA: TGTGCCAGCAGCGCTCGGGACAGGGGAAACACCATATATTTT.

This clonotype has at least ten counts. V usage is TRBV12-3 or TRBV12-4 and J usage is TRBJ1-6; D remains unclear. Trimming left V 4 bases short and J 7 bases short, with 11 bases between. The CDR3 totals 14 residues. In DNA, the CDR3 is TGTGCCAGCAGTTCGACCGGGCGGAATTCACCCCTCCACTTT. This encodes CASSSTGRNSPLHF.

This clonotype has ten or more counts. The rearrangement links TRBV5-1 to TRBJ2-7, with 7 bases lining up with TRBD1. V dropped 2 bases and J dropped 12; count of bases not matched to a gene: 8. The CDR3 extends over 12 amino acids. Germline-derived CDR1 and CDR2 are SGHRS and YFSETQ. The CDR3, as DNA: TGCGCCAGCAGCTTCGGACGGGGACAGTGGTACTTC. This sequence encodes CASSFGRGQWYF.

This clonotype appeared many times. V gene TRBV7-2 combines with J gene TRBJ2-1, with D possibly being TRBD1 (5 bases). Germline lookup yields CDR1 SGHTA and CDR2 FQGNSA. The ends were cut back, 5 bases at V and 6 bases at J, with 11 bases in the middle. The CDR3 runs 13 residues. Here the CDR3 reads CASSLTVPNEQFF. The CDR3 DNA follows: TGTGCCAGCAGCCTGACAGTTCCCAATGAGCAGTTCTTC.

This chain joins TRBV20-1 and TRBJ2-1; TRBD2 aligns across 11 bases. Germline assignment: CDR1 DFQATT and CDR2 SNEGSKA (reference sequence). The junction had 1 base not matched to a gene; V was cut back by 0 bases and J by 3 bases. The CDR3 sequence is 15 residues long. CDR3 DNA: TGCAGTGCTAGAGATAGCGGGGGGGACTACAATGAGCAGTTCTTC. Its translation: CSARDSGGDYNEQFF.